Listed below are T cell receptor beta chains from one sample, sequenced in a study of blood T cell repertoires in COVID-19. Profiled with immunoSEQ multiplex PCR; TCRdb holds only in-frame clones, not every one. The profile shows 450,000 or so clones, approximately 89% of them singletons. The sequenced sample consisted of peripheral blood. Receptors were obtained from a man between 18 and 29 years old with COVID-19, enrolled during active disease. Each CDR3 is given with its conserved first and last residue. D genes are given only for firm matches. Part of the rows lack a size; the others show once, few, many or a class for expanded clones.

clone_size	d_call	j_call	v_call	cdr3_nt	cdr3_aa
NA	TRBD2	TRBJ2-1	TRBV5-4	TGTGCCAGCAGCTTGGGACTAGCGGGGAAAAATGAGCAGTTCTTC	CASSLGLAGKNEQFF
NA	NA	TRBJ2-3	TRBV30	TGTGCCTGGAGGATTATAAGACTGAGAGATACGCAGTATTTT	CAWRIIRLRDTQYF
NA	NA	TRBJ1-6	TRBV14	TGTGCCAGCAGCCAAGATCAGGCAGTGGATAATTCACCCCTCCACTTT	CASSQDQAVDNSPLHF
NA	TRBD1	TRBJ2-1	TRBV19	TGTGCCAGTAACCGGGACAGGGGGGCCAATGAGCAGTTCTTC	CASNRDRGANEQFF
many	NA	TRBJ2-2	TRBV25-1	TGTGCCAGCAGTGATCCCAGGACTAACACCGGGGAGCTGTTTTTT	CASSDPRTNTGELFF
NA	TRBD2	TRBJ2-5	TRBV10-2	TGCGCCAGCAGATTAGCGGGGGAAGAGACCCAGTACTTC	CASRLAGEETQYF
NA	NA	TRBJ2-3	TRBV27	TGTGCCAGCAGTCGACAGAGCACAGATACGCAGTATTTT	CASSRQSTDTQYF
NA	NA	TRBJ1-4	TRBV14	TGTGCCAGCAGGGAAGGGGGAGACGAAAAACTGTTTTTT	CASREGGDEKLFF
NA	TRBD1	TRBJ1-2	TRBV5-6	TGTGCCAGCAGCTTTGGTTCAGGGGGGCTCGGCTACACCTTC	CASSFGSGGLGYTF
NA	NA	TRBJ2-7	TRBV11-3	TGTGCCAGCAGATCGGTACGGGCCTACGAGCAGTACTTC	CASRSVRAYEQYF
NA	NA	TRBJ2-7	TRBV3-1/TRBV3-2	TGTGCCAGCAGCCAACAGGTCAGAAGGAAAGGCGAGCAGTACTTC	CASSQQVRRKGEQYF
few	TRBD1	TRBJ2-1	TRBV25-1	TGTGCCAGCAGTGACGGACAGGGGGTTCGGACAAGGAATGAGCAGTTCTTC	CASSDGQGVRTRNEQFF
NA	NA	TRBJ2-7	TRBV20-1	TGCAGTGCTAGTTGGGACACAGCCTACGAGCAGTACTTC	CSASWDTAYEQYF
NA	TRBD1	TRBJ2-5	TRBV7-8	TGTGCCAGCAGCTCCCGGACAGGGCAAGAGACCCAGTACTTC	CASSSRTGQETQYF
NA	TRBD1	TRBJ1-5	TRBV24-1	TGTGCCACCAGTGATTCGGGGGACAGGGGGCCTCCAGAACGACAGCCCCAGCATTTT	CATSDSGDRGPPERQPQHF
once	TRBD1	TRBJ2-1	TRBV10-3	TGTGCCATCAGGACGGGACAGGGGGCGACGGCCGCTTACCGCAATGAGCAGTTCTTC	CAIRTGQGATAAYRNEQFF
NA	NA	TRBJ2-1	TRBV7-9	TGTGCCAGCAAAGGAGCCCCCAATGAGCAGTTCTTC	CASKGAPNEQFF
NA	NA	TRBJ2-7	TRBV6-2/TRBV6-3	TGTGCCAGCAGTTACGGTCAGGCTTCACCGGGGGAGCAGTACTTC	CASSYGQASPGEQYF
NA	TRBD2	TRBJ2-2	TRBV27	TGTGCCAGCAGTTTCGGCAGTCCCCTTTCTAGCGGGAGGAGCGGGGAGCTGTTTTTT	CASSFGSPLSSGRSGELFF
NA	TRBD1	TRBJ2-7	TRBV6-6	TGTGCCAGCAAACCCGGGACAGGCTCCGAGCAGTACTTC	CASKPGTGSEQYF
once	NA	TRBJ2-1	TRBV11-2	TGTGCCAGCAGCTTAAATTCTGGGACATACGTGTACAATGAGCAGTTCTTC	CASSLNSGTYVYNEQFF
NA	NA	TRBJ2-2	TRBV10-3	TGTGCCATCAATGGCGGGGCGGCCGGGGAGCTGTTTTTT	CAINGGAAGELFF
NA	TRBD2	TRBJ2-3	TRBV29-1	TGCAGCGCAGGCCGAGCGGGGGGCAAGGGAAGCACAGATACGCAGTATTTT	CSAGRAGGKGSTDTQYF
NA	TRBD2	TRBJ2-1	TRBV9	TGTGCCAGCAGCGTAATCCTAGCGGGATACAATGAGCAGTTCTTC	CASSVILAGYNEQFF
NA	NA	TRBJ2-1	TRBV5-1	TGCGCCAGCAGCCACCGGGGACTCTACAATGAGCAGTTCTTC	CASSHRGLYNEQFF
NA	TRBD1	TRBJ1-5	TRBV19	TGTGCCTCAGACACAGGGGTAAATCAGCCCCAGCATTTT	CASDTGVNQPQHF
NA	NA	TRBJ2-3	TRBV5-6	TGTGCCAGCACCTGGGCGCCCGGGGGGCTCACAGATACGCAGTATTTT	CASTWAPGGLTDTQYF
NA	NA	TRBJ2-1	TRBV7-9	TGTGCCAGCAGCTTGGGACTCCAGCCCAATGAGCAGTTCTTC	CASSLGLQPNEQFF
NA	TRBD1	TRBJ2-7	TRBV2	TGTGCCAGCAGTGTCGGACAGGGCTACGAGCAGTACTTC	CASSVGQGYEQYF
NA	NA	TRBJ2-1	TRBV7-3	TGTGCCAGCAGCTTAACGCAGGGCAGGGTCTCCTACAATGAGCAGTTCTTC	CASSLTQGRVSYNEQFF